This entry concerns a single T cell receptor (beta chain). Its antigen is as yet unknown. The protocol attached unique molecular identifiers to individual cDNA molecules. TCRdb reanalysed the 5' RACE reads using MiXCR and keeps one entry per CDR3 protein. The sample holds around 80,000 distinct CDR3 sequences, approximately 13% seen once. J lost 3 bases, V lost 1 base, and 10 bases had no gene match. CDR1 is DFQATT and CDR2 is SNEGSKA in the germline V gene (reference sequence). This CDR3 is built from 18 residues. This sample is part of a study of early T cells in non-severe SARS-CoV-2 infection. Study background: From unsorted whole blood, bulk RNA was sequenced, and the chains remained unpaired. Study-wide findings and caveats: Database matching using VDJdb favored anti-spike CD8 responses, with private and CD4 specificities left missing.

The sequenced sample was whole blood. This chain links TRBV20-1 with TRBJ2-6; TRBD2 agrees at 9 bases. This receptor was taken from an adult who was a healthcare worker with PCR-confirmed SARS-CoV-2 infection or an uninfected control (not recorded which). CDR3 protein: CSARGVGGGALGANVLTF. In DNA form, the CDR3 reads TGCAGTGCTAGAGGCGTCGGCGGGGGGGCCCTTGGGGCCAACGTCCTGACTTTC.